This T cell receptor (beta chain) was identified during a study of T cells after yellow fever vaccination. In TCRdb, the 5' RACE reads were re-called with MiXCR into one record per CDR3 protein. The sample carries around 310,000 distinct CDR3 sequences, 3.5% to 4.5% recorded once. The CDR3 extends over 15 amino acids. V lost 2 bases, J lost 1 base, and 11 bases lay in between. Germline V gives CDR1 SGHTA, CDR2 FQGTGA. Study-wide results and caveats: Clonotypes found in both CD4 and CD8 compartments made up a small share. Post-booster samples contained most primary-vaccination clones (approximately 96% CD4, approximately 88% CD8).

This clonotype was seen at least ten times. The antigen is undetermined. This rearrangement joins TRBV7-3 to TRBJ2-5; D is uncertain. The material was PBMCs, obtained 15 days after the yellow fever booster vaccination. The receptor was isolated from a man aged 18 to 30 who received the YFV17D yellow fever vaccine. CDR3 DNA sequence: TGTGCCAGCAGCTTAGGCCCCGGCGCCCAAGAGACCCAGTACTTC. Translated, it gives CASSLGPGAQETQYF.